One and the same sample provided the 17 T cell receptor beta chains below, sequenced in a study of human T cells and chemical hapten exposure. Unique molecular identifiers were affixed to discrete cDNA molecules within the library. TCRdb recomputed calls from the reads with MiXCR, one row per CDR3 protein. The sample holds about 2,500 distinct CDR3 sequences, 40% to 50% seen once. Documented treatment: therapeutic diphenylcyclopropenone sensitization with weekly scalp DPC. Material: whole blood, obtained before DPC sensitization or 2, 6, or about 24 weeks after (not recorded which). All receptors derive from an adult with alopecia areata. Some clones in this sample may be carry-over from other donors' samples. This table probably holds off-target reads from a library built for another chain.

The chain combines TRBV24-1 with TRBJ2-2; D is perhaps TRBD1 (7 bases). This CDR3 is built from 18 residues. The V gene lost 4 bases and the J gene lost 3 bases, with 20 bases spanning the gap. The V gene's germline CDR1 is KGHDR and CDR2 SFDVKD. Here the CDR3 reads CATSDPTPSGGYTGELFF. The CDR3 bases are TGTGCCACCAGTGACCCCACCCCTTCAGGGGGGTACACCGGGGAGCTGTTTTTT.

This clonotype was seen only a few times. The chain couples TRBV18 to TRBJ2-3; a weak D match, TRBD1 (5 bases). The V and J ends lost 3 bases and 7 bases respectively, with 11 bases between them. Germline lookup yields CDR1 KGHSH and CDR2 LQKENI. The CDR3 is made up of 13 amino acids. This CDR3 reads CASSPSRGYTQYF. Here the CDR3 DNA reads TGTGCCAGCTCACCGAGTAGGGGCTATACGCAGTATTTT.

The genes are TRBV11-2 and TRBJ2-7; D is possibly TRBD1 or TRBD2 (6 bases each). The CDR3 has 12 residues. The V and J ends lost 5 bases and 7 bases respectively, with 12 bases between them. The germline V gene encodes CDR1 SGHAT and CDR2 FQNNGV. In DNA form, the CDR3 reads TGTGCCAGCAGCGCGGGACAATCTGAGCAGTACTTC. Residues: CASSAGQSEQYF. Supplemented by reference TRBV11-2 and TRBJ2-7, the full variable domain reads EAGVAQSPRYKIIEKRQSVAFWCNPISGHATLYWYQQILGQGPKLLIQFQNNGVVDDSQLPKDRFSAERLKGVDSTLKIQPAKLEDSAVYLCASSAGQSEQYFGPGTRLTVT.

This clonotype was observed a handful of times. The rearrangement links TRBV11-2 to TRBJ2-7; TRBD2 matches at 8 bases. V was clipped by 5 bases and J by 4 bases; unmatched bases: 7. CDR3 size: 14 residues. CDR1 SGHAT and CDR2 FQNNGV come from the germline V gene. CDR3 residues: CASSASGGPYEQYF. For the CDR3, the DNA is TGTGCCAGCAGCGCAAGCGGGGGCCCGTACGAGCAGTACTTC.

The chain couples TRBV24-1 to TRBJ2-2; D gene unclear. Germline V gives CDR1 KGHDR, CDR2 SFDVKD. V was trimmed by 4 bases and J by 7 bases, leaving 9 bases between them. The CDR3 totals 13 residues. CDR3 nucleotide sequence: TGTGCCACCAGTGAGACTGACATCGGGGAGCTGTTTTTT. Its translation: CATSETDIGELFF.

This sequence joins TRBV5-1 and TRBJ2-3, with TRBD2 matching over 7 bases. Germline V CDR1 and CDR2: SGHRS, YFSETQ. The CDR3 is 15 residues long. V dropped 2 bases and J dropped 1; count of bases not matched to a gene: 4. The CDR3 here is CASSFGGGRTDTQYF. The DNA for the CDR3 is TGCGCCAGCAGCTTCGGCGGGGGACGCACAGATACGCAGTATTTT.

This sequence joins TRBV20-1 and TRBJ2-7, with TRBD2 matching over 9 bases. J was trimmed by 4 bases and V by 2 bases; bases with no gene match: 6. Germline V gives CDR1 DFQATT, CDR2 SNEGSKA (reference sequence). This CDR3 contains 14 residues. The CDR3 protein is CSARNKREAYEQYV. The CDR3 nucleotides are TGCAGTGCTAGAAATAAGCGGGAGGCATACGAGCAGTACGTC.

This clonotype was detected only a few times. The rearrangement links TRBV11-2 to TRBJ2-2; possibly TRBD1 or TRBD2 for D (5 bases each). V lost 5 bases, J lost 4 bases, and 11 bases lay in between. The CDR3 consists of 14 residues. In germline, CDR1 is SGHAT, CDR2 FQNNGV. The CDR3 sequence: CASSQLRGTGELFF. The CDR3 coding sequence is TGTGCCAGCAGCCAACTGAGGGGCACCGGGGAGCTGTTTTTT.

V gene TRBV12-3 or TRBV12-4 combines with J gene TRBJ1-5; D not resolved. V dropped 3 bases and J dropped 4 bases, with 10 bases sitting between them. This CDR3 region has 14 residues. The CDR3 coding sequence is TGTGCCAGCAGTTTGCGCAGGCCAAATCAGCCCCAGCATTTT. Translated: CASSLRRPNQPQHF.

This rearrangement joins TRBV7-2 to TRBJ2-1; D unclear. The CDR3 sequence is 14 residues long. Germline values: CDR1 SGHTA, CDR2 FQGNSA. Trimming pared 0 bases from V and 4 bases from J, leaving 7 bases between. CDR3 amino acids: CASSLAPPYNEQFF. The DNA for the CDR3 is TGTGCCAGCAGCTTAGCGCCACCTTACAATGAGCAGTTCTTC.

The J gene is TRBJ2-1, the V gene TRBV4-2; TRBD2 matches 10 bases. Trimming cost V 0 bases and J 0 bases; bases outside gene matches: 5. The V gene's germline CDR1 is LGHNA and CDR2 YNFKEQ. CDR3 length: 18 residues. Written as DNA, the CDR3 is TGTGCCAGCAGCCAAGAAGTCGGACTAGCGGTCTCCTACAATGAGCAGTTCTTC. This codes for CASSQEVGLAVSYNEQFF.

The J gene is TRBJ1-4, the V gene TRBV6-6; D call uncertain. This CDR3 comprises 13 residues. V dropped 9 bases and J dropped 7 bases, with 15 bases sitting between them. Germline CDR1 and CDR2: MNHNY and SVGAGI (reference sequence). The CDR3 spells CASKTHVGEKLFF. DNA for the CDR3: TGTGCCAGTAAAACCCATGTGGGTGAAAAACTGTTTTTT.

This clonotype was detected only a few times. V usage is TRBV9 and J usage is TRBJ2-4; the D is unclear. CDR3 length: 10 amino acids. In germline, CDR1 is SGDLS, CDR2 YYNGEE. Trimming took 9 bases from V and 1 from J, leaving 2 bases between them. CDR3 in amino acids: CAIAKNIQYF. Here the CDR3 DNA reads TGTGCCATCGCCAAAAACATTCAGTACTTC.

This clonotype showed up just a few times. The chain couples TRBV7-8 to TRBJ2-5; the D is unclear. Germline-derived CDR1 and CDR2 are SGHVS and FQNEAQ. Trimming left V 4 bases short and J 7 bases short, with 10 bases between. The CDR3 sequence is 12 residues long. CDR3 sequence reads: CASSSLGRTQYF. Written as DNA, the CDR3 is TGTGCCAGCAGCTCCCTTGGGCGGACCCAGTACTTC.

This chain uses TRBV2 with TRBJ2-3, with 11 nucleotides matching TRBD2. Germline V lookup: CDR1 SNHLY, CDR2 FYNNEI. CDR3 length: 15 amino acids. Unmatched junction bases numbered 2, after V lost 5 bases and J lost 1 base. The CDR3 region has the DNA TGTGCCAGCAGTATACTAGCGGGGGGCACAGATACGCAGTATTTT. This gives the protein CASSILAGGTDTQYF.

The chain links TRBV11-2 to TRBJ2-1; D gene uncertain. The CDR3 consists of 12 residues. V shed 2 bases and J shed 8 bases, with 7 bases lying between them. In germline, CDR1 is SGHAT, CDR2 FQNNGV. The CDR3 region is CASSLNGHEQFF. The DNA of the CDR3 is TGTGCCAGCAGCTTAAATGGGCATGAGCAGTTCTTC.

The rearrangement uses TRBV5-4 and TRBJ2-4, with 8 bases that match TRBD1. Germline values: CDR1 SGHNT, CDR2 YYREEE (reference sequence). The CDR3 is 15 residues long. Unmatched junction bases numbered 6, after V lost 3 bases and J lost 4 bases. CDR3 residues: CASSSTRGLKNIQYF. The DNA of the CDR3 is TGTGCCAGCAGCTCCACCAGGGGGCTAAAAAACATTCAGTACTTC.